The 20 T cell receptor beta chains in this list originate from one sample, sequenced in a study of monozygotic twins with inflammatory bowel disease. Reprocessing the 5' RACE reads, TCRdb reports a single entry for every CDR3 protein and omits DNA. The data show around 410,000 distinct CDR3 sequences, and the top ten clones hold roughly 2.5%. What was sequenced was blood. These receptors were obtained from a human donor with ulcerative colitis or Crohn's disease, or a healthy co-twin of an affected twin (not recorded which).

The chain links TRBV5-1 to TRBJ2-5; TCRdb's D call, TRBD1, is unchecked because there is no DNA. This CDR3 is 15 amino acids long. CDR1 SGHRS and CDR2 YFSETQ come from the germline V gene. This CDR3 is CASSPQGGTQETQYF.

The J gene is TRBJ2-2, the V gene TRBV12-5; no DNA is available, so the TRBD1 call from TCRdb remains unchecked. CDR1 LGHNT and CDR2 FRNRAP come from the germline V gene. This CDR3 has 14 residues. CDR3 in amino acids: CASSRGAGTGELFF.

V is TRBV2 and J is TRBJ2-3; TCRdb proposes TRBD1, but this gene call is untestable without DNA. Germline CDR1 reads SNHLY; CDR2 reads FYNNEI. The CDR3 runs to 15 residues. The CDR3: CASSEDGTYTDTQYF.

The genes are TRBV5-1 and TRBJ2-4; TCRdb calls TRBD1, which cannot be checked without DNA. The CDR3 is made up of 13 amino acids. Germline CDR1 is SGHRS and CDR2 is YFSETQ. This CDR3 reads CASRGESKNIQYF.

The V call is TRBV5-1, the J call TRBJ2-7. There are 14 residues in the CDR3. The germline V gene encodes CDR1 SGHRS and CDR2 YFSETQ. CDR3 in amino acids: CASSLTDLSYEQYF. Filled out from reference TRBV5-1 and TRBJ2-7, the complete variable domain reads KAGVTQTPRYLIKTRGQQVTLSCSPISGHRSVSWYQQTPGQGLQFLFEYFSETQRNKGNFPGRFSGRQFSNSRSEMNVSTLELGDSALYLCASSLTDLSYEQYFGPGTRLTVT.

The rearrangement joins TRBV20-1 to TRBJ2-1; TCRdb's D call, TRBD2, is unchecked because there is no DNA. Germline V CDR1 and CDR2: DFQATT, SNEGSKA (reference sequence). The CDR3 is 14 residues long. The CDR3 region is CSASLAGGRIWQFF.

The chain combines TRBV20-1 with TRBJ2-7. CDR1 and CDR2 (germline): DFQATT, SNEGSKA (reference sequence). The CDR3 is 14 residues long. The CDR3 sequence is CSARQTGAGYEQYF.

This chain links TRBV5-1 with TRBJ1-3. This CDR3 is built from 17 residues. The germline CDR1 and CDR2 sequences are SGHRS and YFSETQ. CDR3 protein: CASTATSSGSSGNTIYF. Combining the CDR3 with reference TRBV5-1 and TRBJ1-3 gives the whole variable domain KAGVTQTPRYLIKTRGQQVTLSCSPISGHRSVSWYQQTPGQGLQFLFEYFSETQRNKGNFPGRFSGRQFSNSRSEMNVSTLELGDSALYLCASTATSSGSSGNTIYFGEGSWLTVV.

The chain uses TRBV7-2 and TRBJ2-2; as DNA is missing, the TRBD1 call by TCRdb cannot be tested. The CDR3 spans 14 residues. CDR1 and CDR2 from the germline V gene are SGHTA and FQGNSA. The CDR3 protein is CASSLTPGTGELFF.

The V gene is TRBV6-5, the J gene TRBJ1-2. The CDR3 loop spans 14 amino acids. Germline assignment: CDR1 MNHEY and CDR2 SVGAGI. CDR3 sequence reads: CASSYGGEARGYTF.

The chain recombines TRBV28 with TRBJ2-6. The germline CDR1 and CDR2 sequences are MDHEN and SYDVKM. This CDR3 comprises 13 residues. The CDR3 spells CASFNSGANVLTF.

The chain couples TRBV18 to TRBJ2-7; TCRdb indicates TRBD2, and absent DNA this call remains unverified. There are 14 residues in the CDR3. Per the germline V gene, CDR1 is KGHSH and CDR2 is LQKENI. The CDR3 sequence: CASSATSPIYEQYF.

CDR3 sequence: CASSHRSSYADTQYF. The V gene is TRBV11-2, the J gene TRBJ2-3. The CDR3 sequence is 15 residues long. CDR1 SGHAT and CDR2 FQNNGV come from the germline V gene.

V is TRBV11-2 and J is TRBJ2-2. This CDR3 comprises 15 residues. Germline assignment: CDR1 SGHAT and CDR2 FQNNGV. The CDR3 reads CASSLGVLNTGELFF.

This CDR3 reads CASSLVSAPGELFF. J is TRBJ2-2 and V is TRBV7-2; the D call of TRBD1 rests on TCRdb alone, since no DNA is present to check it. From germline, CDR1 is SGHTA and CDR2 FQGNSA. CDR3 length: 14 residues.

The CDR3: CSASNPSGYTF. This rearrangement joins TRBV20-1 to TRBJ1-2. Germline CDR1 is DFQATT and CDR2 is SNEGSKA (reference sequence). The CDR3 totals 11 residues.

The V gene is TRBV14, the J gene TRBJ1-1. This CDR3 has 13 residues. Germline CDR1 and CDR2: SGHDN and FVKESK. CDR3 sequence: CASSLFGNTEDFF.

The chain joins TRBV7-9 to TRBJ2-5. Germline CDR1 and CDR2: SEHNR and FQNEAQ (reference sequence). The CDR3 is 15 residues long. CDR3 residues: CASSISVWSSETQYF.

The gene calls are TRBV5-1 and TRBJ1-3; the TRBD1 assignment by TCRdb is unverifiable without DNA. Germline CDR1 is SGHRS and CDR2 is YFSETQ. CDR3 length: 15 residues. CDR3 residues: CASSLEGVTGNTIYF.

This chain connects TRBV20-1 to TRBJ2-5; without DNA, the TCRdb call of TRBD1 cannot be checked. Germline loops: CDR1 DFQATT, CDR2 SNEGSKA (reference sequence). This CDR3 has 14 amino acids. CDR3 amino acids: CSAPPGAQRGTQYF.